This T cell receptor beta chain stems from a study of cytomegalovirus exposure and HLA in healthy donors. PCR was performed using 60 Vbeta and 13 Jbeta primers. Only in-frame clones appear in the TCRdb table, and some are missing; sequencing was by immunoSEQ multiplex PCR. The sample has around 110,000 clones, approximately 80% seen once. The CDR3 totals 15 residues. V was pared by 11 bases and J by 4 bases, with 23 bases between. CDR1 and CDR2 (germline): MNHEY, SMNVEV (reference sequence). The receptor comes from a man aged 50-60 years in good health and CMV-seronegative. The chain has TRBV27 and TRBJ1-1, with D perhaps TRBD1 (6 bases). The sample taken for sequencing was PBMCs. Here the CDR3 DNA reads TGTGCCGCAATTAACGCAGGGGTTGGACTCACTGAAGCTTTCTTT. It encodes CAAINAGVGLTEAFF.